The 8 T cell receptor beta chains presented below share a single source sample, sequenced in a study of blood T cells in healthy people across ages (dated by TCRdb to about 2015). To prepare the library, 5' RACE was applied. A second about 7 to 12 cycle PCR used a sample-barcoded 5' primer and a J-beta primer mix. The public reads were reanalyzed by TCRdb: fastp trimming at Q25, MiXCR alignment, in-frame beta chains only. All rows with the same CDR3 protein become a single entry with the most common DNA and genes. Here the sample has around 1,900,000 distinct CDR3 sequences; 35% to 50% occur a single time. The ten largest make up roughly 23% of the sample. Sample: blood. The receptor source for this set is a human donor in good health.

This clonotype was detected a few times. The rearrangement joins TRBV6-1 to TRBJ1-4; D perhaps matches TRBD1 (5 bases). Germline values: CDR1 MNHNS, CDR2 SASEGT. V lost 4 bases, J lost 9 bases, and 18 bases lay in between. The CDR3 spans 15 residues. CDR3 in DNA: TGTGCCAGCAGTGGCGAGAGGGCAGGGAGGAAAAAACTGTTTTTT. It codes for CASSGERAGRKKLFF.

The chain employs TRBV6-2 or TRBV6-3 and TRBJ2-7; 11 nucleotides line up with TRBD1. This CDR3 has 18 residues. V shed 10 bases and J 2 bases; nucleotides not matched to a gene: 19. Germline values: CDR1 MNHEY, CDR2 SVGEGT. The DNA for the CDR3 is TGTGCCATCCCTTCCCGGGACAGGGGGTTCCTAACGACCTACGAGCAGTACTTC. It specifies CAIPSRDRGFLTTYEQYF.

This clonotype appeared a single time. One end of the junction does not line up with germline, which may come from a read error. This rearrangement joins TRBV4-2 to TRBJ2-7; 7 nucleotides line up with TRBD2. CDR3 length: 16 amino acids. CDR1 is LGHNA and CDR2 is YNFKEQ in the germline V gene. CDR3 bases: TGTGCCGGCAGCCAAGATTGGTCTAGCGGAACCTACGAGCAGTACTTC. The encoded protein is CAGSQDWSSGTYEQYF.

V and J are TRBV6-5 and TRBJ2-1; D unclear. V dropped 0 bases and J dropped 6 bases, with 9 bases sitting between them. Germline CDR1 reads MNHEY; CDR2 reads SVGAGI. This CDR3 is built from 14 residues. CDR3 sequence (DNA): TGTGCCAGCAGTTACTCCTATCCCCCCAATGAGCAGTTCTTC. Translated: CASSYSYPPNEQFF.

The chain has TRBV20-1 and TRBJ1-5; possible D gene TRBD1, 6 bases. CDR1 is DFQATT and CDR2 is SNEGSKA in the germline V gene (reference sequence). The V end lost 3 bases, the J end lost 6 bases, and 15 bases lay between the germline ends. This CDR3 region has 14 residues. Here the CDR3 DNA reads TGCAGTGCTAGTCGCGGGACAACCGGTCAGCCCCAGCATTTT. It codes for CSASRGTTGQPQHF.

This chain links TRBV29-1 with TRBJ1-2, with unresolved D. The V gene's germline CDR1 is SQVTM and CDR2 ANQGSEA. V lost 6 bases, J lost 2 bases, and 10 bases lay in between. The CDR3 runs to 12 residues. CDR3 sequence reads: CSVQTPNYGYTF. Here the CDR3 DNA reads TGCAGCGTCCAGACACCCAACTATGGCTACACCTTC. The full variable domain, its missing parts supplied by reference TRBV29-1 and TRBJ1-2, is SAVISQKPSRDICQRGTSLTIQCQVDSQVTMMFWYRQQPGQSLTLIATANQGSEATYESGFVIDKFPISRPNLTFSTLTVSNMSPEDSSIYLCSVQTPNYGYTFGSGTRLTVV.

The chain uses TRBV12-3 or TRBV12-4 and TRBJ2-1; 8 nucleotides agree with TRBD2. V lost 5 bases, J lost 15 bases, and 12 bases stayed unmatched. The CDR3 sequence is 13 residues long. DNA of the CDR3: TGTGCCAGCAGTGCCGAGCAACGGGGGGGCCTGTTCTTC. Translating it yields CASSAEQRGGLFF.

This clonotype was observed a few times. The CDR3 protein is CASSMGESETQYF. CDR3 DNA sequence: TGTGCCAGCAGTATGGGGGAGTCGGAGACCCAGTACTTC. The chain carries TRBV12-3 or TRBV12-4 and TRBJ2-5, with D tentatively TRBD1 or TRBD2 (5 bases each). This CDR3 has 13 residues. V lost 5 bases and J lost 5, with 12 bases in between.